Listed here are 11 T cell receptor beta chains from one sample, sequenced in a study of CD8 T cells in Susac syndrome. An amount of RNA that ranged from roughly 0.5 to 1 ug was reverse transcribed with random hexamers. TCRdb re-analysed the immunoSEQ multiplex PCR reads in MiXCR, keeping a single row per CDR3 protein. The sample consists of hundreds of thousands of distinct CDR3 sequences, roughly 92% of them appearing once. The sequenced sample consisted of CD8+ T cells from PBMCs. The receptors here all came from a human donor with multiple sclerosis.

The gene calls are TRBV4-2 and TRBJ1-4; TRBD1 matches 12 bases. The CDR3 extends over 17 amino acids. The trim removed 4 bases at V and 6 bases at J, leaving 9 bases unmatched. Germline V gene data show CDR1 as LGHNA and CDR2 as YNFKEQ. The CDR3 DNA follows: TGTGCCAGCAGCCCGAACCATGGGACAGGGGGCGATGAAAAACTGTTTTTT. Residues: CASSPNHGTGGDEKLFF.

This clonotype was seen a handful of times. The V call is TRBV20-1, the J call TRBJ2-1, with 7 bases aligning to TRBD2. The CDR3 runs to 14 residues. The germline V gene has CDR1 DFQATT and CDR2 SNEGSKA (reference sequence). The ends lost 8 bases at V and 1 base at J; junction bases unmatched: 8. The CDR3 DNA sequence: TGCAGTCCCCGCCGGGGGGAGTCCTACAATGAGCAGTTCTTC. This translates into CSPRRGESYNEQFF.

This clonotype was detected once. This chain uses TRBV5-6 with TRBJ2-3; D perhaps matches TRBD2 (6 bases). Trimming stripped 4 bases from V and 1 base from J, with 13 bases between. Germline assignment: CDR1 SGHDT and CDR2 YYEEEE. CDR3 length: 15 residues. The CDR3 here is CASSPTSSGTDTQYF. The CDR3 DNA reads as TGTGCCAGCAGCCCGACTAGTAGTGGCACAGATACGCAGTATTTT.

The chain carries TRBV19 and TRBJ2-5; 13 nucleotides line up with TRBD2. Germline V gives CDR1 LNHDA, CDR2 SQIVND (reference sequence). J lost 5 bases, V lost 4 bases, and 10 bases had no gene match. The CDR3 length is 17 residues. CDR3: CASSTTSGGALGETQYF. CDR3 DNA sequence: TGTGCCAGTAGTACAACTAGCGGGGGGGCCTTAGGTGAGACCCAGTACTTC.

This sequence joins TRBV14 and TRBJ2-1, with D perhaps TRBD1 or TRBD2 (5 bases each). V was clipped by 5 bases and J by 13 bases, with 12 bases between them. The CDR3 contains 11 residues. The germline CDR1 and CDR2 sequences are SGHDN and FVKESK. The CDR3: CASSVRDLQFF. The CDR3 coding sequence is TGTGCCAGCAGCGTCCGGGACCTACAGTTCTTC.

The genes are TRBV4-3 and TRBJ2-1; 10 bases line up with TRBD2. Germline CDR1 LGHNA, CDR2 YSLEER. V dropped 0 bases and J dropped 8; count of bases not matched to a gene: 7. The CDR3 runs 16 residues. Here the CDR3 reads CASSQDQAGGFDEQFF. CDR3 nucleotides: TGCGCCAGCAGCCAAGATCAAGCGGGAGGGTTTGATGAGCAGTTCTTC.

This chain uses TRBV7-8 with TRBJ2-2; unclear D gene. In germline, CDR1 is SGHVS, CDR2 FQNEAQ. Between the trimmed V and J ends, which lost 5 bases and 6 bases, there was a span of 10 bases. The CDR3 covers 13 residues. DNA of the CDR3: TGTGCCAGCAGCGCTATTGGGTCCGGGGAGCTGTTTTTT. Protein product: CASSAIGSGELFF.

The V and J genes are TRBV7-9 and TRBJ1-6; D not certain. V was clipped by 3 bases and J by 6 bases, with 9 bases between them. The CDR3 runs to 14 residues. Per germline, CDR1 SEHNR and CDR2 FQNEAQ (reference sequence). The CDR3 spells CASSLDGTNSPLHF. The CDR3 DNA reads as TGTGCCAGCAGCTTGGACGGCACTAATTCACCCCTCCACTTT. Supplemented by reference TRBV7-9 and TRBJ1-6, the full variable domain reads DTGVSQNPRHKITKRGQNVTFRCDPISEHNRLYWYRQTLGQGPEFLTYFQNEAQLEKSRLLSDRFSAERPKGSFSTLEIQRTEQGDSAMYLCASSLDGTNSPLHFGNGTRLTVT.

The chain uses TRBV2 and TRBJ1-1; 7 bases are shared with TRBD1. The J segment lost 5 bases and the V segment lost 4 bases, leaving 13 bases of the junction unmatched. The CDR3 has 16 amino acids. Germline CDR1 and CDR2: SNHLY and FYNNEI. CDR3 DNA: TGTGCCAGCAGTGGTCCTACGCCAAGGGGGCGGACTGAAGCTTTCTTT. This translates into CASSGPTPRGRTEAFF.

The rearrangement links TRBV6-5 to TRBJ2-5; a possible D gene is TRBD1 (6 bases). The ends were cut back, 6 bases at V and 4 bases at J, with 15 bases in the middle. The CDR3 extends over 14 amino acids. In germline, CDR1 is MNHEY, CDR2 SVGAGI. CDR3 sequence reads: CASSPPPRGETQYF. As DNA, the CDR3 is TGTGCCAGCAGCCCTCCTCCCAGGGGAGAGACCCAGTACTTC.

The V gene is TRBV7-9, the J gene TRBJ2-1; TRBD2 agrees at 13 bases. V trimming: 5 bases; J trimming: 8 bases; junction bases outside the gene matches: 0. The CDR3 covers 13 residues. CDR1 and CDR2 from the germline V gene are SEHNR and FQNEAQ (reference sequence). The CDR3 sequence is CASSTSGRDEQFF. As DNA, the CDR3 is TGTGCCAGCAGCACTAGCGGGAGGGATGAGCAGTTCTTC.